This T cell receptor beta chain comes out of a study of graft-versus-host responses after intestinal transplantation. For the study at large: Tacrolimus plus steroids were given to all recipients for 2 to 4 years, preceded by anti-thymocyte globulin induction.

As regards this clone: The antigen remains undetermined.

Sequenced by immunoSEQ multiplex PCR; TCRdb stores in-frame clones only, minus some. The repertoire includes 60,000 to 70,000 clones, around nine tenths of them detected once, and 1.5% to 2% sits in the top ten. Germline CDR1 reads MGHDK; CDR2 reads SYGVNS. This CDR3 has 13 residues. V gave up 6 bases and J gave up 9 bases, with 15 bases separating them. General study points: Clonal ratios of graft-versus-host to host-versus-graft in allografts were high for patients exhibiting graft-donor T cell macrochimerism. Early post-transplant declines in HvG were associated with peak levels of circulating GvH clones. GvH clones occurred in recipient marrow; some first appeared in ileum or blood.

Intraepithelial and lamina propria lymphocytes were freed from processed graft tissue. This sample comprised ileum tissue, obtained less than 400 days after transplant. This chain uses TRBV25-1 with TRBJ2-1; D assignment may be TRBD1 or TRBD2 (6 bases each). This clonotype was obtained from a human patient who received an intestinal transplant, so some T cells may come from the graft donor. This chain's CDR3 is CASSLRRGGEQFF. The CDR3 nucleotides read TGTGCCAGCAGCCTGCGCAGGGGAGGTGAGCAGTTCTTC.